These 6 T cell receptor beta chains originate from one sample sequenced in a study of T cell responses to AZD1222 COVID-19 vaccine (dated by TCRdb to the early 2020s). The library came from the immunoSEQ multiplex PCR assay. TCRdb took this table from immuneACCESS and kept in-frame rearrangements with V and J called. Such tables lack part of the clones; where checked against another copy, unresolved V genes explain under half of the gap, and the rest is unexplained. The sample table holds roughly 100,000 clones, of which roughly 83% were seen once. Of the sample, over 12% falls within the top ten clones. In light of the paper, this sample's time point label describes: about 28 days (+/-7) after the second vaccine dose. The sample in question was peripheral blood, obtained 28 days after the second AZD1222 dose. Every receptor here comes from an adult who received the AZD1222 COVID-19 vaccine.

This sequence joins TRBV6-5 and TRBJ1-2; possibly TRBD1 for D (5 bases). The CDR3 extends over 13 amino acids. Germline V gives CDR1 MNHEY, CDR2 SVGAGI. V was clipped by 4 bases and J by 4 bases, with 10 bases between them. The CDR3 is CASSSGDGYGYTF. DNA of the CDR3: TGTGCCAGCAGTTCCGGGGACGGCTATGGCTACACCTTC.

The chain uses TRBV6-5 and TRBJ2-7; 8 bases align to TRBD1. There are 16 residues in the CDR3. The J segment lost 5 bases and the V segment lost 0 bases, leaving 9 bases of the junction unmatched. Germline V gene data show CDR1 as MNHEY and CDR2 as SVGAGI. CDR3 amino acids: CASSYSTGQGPDEQYF. Written as DNA, the CDR3 is TGTGCCAGCAGTTACTCGACAGGACAGGGTCCCGACGAGCAGTACTTC.

The chain has TRBV4-3 and TRBJ2-7; 7 bases fit TRBD2. This CDR3 is built from 15 residues. Germline V lookup: CDR1 LGHNA, CDR2 YSLEER. Losses at the gene ends were 1 base for V and 0 bases for J; bases not matched to a gene: 3. CDR3 nucleotides: TGCGCCAGCAGCCAAGTAGCGGGTGTCTCCTACGAGCAGTACTTC. It yields the protein CASSQVAGVSYEQYF.

The sample holds a few counts of this clone. The rearrangement uses TRBV15 and TRBJ1-2, with a possible D match to TRBD1 (6 bases). Per germline, CDR1 LNHNV and CDR2 YYDKDF (reference sequence). The CDR3 totals 14 residues. The V and J ends lost 4 bases and 1 base respectively, with 10 bases between them. CDR3 region: CATSTTGSNYGYTF. In nucleotides, the CDR3 is TGTGCCACCAGCACGACAGGTAGTAACTATGGCTACACCTTC.

The V call is TRBV5-4, the J call TRBJ2-3, with TRBD2 matching over 12 bases. V dropped 4 bases and J dropped 1; count of bases not matched to a gene: 4. Looked up from germline, CDR1 is SGHNT and CDR2 is YYREEE (reference sequence). The CDR3 loop spans 16 amino acids. The CDR3 DNA reads TGTGCCAGCAGCCGGGGACTAGCGGGTCGCACAGATACGCAGTATTTT. It encodes CASSRGLAGRTDTQYF.

The rearrangement joins TRBV5-5 to TRBJ2-7; tentative D call: TRBD1 (7 bases). The CDR3 sequence is 15 residues long. V lost 1 base and J 2 bases, leaving 13 bases between the germline ends. Germline lookup yields CDR1 SGHKS and CDR2 YYEKEE (reference sequence). The CDR3 nucleotides read TGTGCCAGCAGCTTGATGCAGGGGGGACCCTACGAGCAGTACTTC. The encoded protein is CASSLMQGGPYEQYF.